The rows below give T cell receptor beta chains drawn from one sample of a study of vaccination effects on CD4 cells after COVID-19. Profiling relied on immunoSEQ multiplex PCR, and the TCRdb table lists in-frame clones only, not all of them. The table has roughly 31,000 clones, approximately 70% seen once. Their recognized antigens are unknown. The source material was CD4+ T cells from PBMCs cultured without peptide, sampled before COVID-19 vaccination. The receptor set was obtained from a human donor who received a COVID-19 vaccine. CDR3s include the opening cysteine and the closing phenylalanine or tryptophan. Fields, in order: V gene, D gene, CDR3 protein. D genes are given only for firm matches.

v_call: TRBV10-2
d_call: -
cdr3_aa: CASSEGGAQSSYEQYF

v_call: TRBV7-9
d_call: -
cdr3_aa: CASYLVGAGELFF

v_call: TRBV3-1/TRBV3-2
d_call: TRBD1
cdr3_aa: CASSPRGGWNSPLHF

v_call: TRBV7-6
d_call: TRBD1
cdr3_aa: CASSPLGDSFSNQPQHF

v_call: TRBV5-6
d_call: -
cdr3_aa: CASSLVGGIDYEQYF

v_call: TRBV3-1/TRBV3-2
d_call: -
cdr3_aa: CASSFKANYGYTF

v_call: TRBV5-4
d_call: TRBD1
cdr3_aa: CASSLRGQGEKAFF

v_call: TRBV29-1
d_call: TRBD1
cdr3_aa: CSVGRQGDEQYF

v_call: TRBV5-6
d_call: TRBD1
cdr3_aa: CASSSPGGRISPLHF

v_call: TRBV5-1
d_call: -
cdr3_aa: CASSISGAGGTEAFF

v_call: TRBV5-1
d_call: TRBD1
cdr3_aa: CASSLGGQGRAFF

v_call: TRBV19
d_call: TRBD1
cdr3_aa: CASKSAQTGGIDGYTF

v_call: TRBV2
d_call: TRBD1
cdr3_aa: CASRTGQGELFF

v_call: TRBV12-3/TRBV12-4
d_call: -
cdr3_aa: CASNRGRNTEAFF

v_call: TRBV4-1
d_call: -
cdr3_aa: CASSLSSLANYGYTF

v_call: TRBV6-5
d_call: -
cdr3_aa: CASSRKPGSVNEQYF

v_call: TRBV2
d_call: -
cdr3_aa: CASSTRTTGELFF

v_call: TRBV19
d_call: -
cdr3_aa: CASSSRTRGPKDEQYF

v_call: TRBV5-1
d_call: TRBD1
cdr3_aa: CASSRNTGAIYEQYF

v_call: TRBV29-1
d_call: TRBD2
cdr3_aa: CSGRGGTSGADEQFF

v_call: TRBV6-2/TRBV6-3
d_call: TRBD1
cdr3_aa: CASSTWDSRVERLAMGYTF

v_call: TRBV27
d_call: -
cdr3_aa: CASSSPIKTGRNTEAFF

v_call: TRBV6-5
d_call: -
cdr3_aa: CASNGQSNQPQHF

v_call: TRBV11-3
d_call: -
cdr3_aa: CASSLASTYEQYF

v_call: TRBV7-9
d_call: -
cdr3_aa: CASSLEFAEAFF

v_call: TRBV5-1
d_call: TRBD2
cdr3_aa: CASSLSRLAGGLRLFF

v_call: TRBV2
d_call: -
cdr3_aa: CASSESLAGNQPQHF

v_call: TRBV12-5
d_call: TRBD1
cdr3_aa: CASGHGQGEGYTF

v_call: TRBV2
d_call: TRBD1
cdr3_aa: CASSEAETGNNYGYTF

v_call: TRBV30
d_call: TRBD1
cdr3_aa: CAWSPTSTGGSKQYF

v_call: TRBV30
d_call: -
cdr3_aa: CAWSVLYEQYF

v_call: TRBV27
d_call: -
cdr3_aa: CASSNAWRETQYF

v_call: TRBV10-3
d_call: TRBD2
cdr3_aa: CAISVASGFTDTQYF

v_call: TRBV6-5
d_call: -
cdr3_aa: CASSIQDSTDTQYF

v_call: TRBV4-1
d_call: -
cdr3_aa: CASSPRFSYEQYF